Ten or more counts support the clone carrying this TCR beta chain. Its antigen is as yet unknown. The data stem from a study of neurological immune-mediated disorders. Study-wide points: None of the CDR3 amino acid sequences found in expanded clones was shared across subjects. This suggests that the TCR-beta repertoires were private in all groups.

With 10-nucleotide random UMIs, 5'RACE was used to make the cDNA. TCRdb processed the 5' RACE reads anew with MiXCR; each CDR3 protein has one entry. The sample shows about 28,000 distinct CDR3 sequences, around 6.3% of them seen only once. The unsorted libraries had their origin in 2 million PBMCs stored at -80 C. The specimen was PBMCs. This TCR derives from a woman aged 45-65 years in good health.

The CDR3 protein is CSARDLGARHSGANVLTF. CDR3 sequence (DNA): TGCAGTGCTAGAGATCTCGGGGCCAGGCACTCTGGGGCCAACGTCCTGACTTTC. The chain couples TRBV20-1 to TRBJ2-6; either TRBD1 or TRBD2 may fit D (5 bases each). The CDR3 consists of 18 residues. The germline V and J ends were trimmed by 0 bases and 0 bases, with 15 bases remaining between them. Looked up from germline, CDR1 is DFQATT and CDR2 is SNEGSKA (reference sequence).